This passage covers 25 T cell receptor beta chains from one sample sequenced in a study of T cells in Graves' hyperthyroidism and ophthalmopathy. From RNA transcripts, TCR beta CDR3 regions were amplified. First-round RT-PCR of the TCR CDR3 relied on the HTBI primer set. One entry per CDR3 protein results from TCRdb running MiXCR on the multiplex PCR reads. The data hold 550,000 to 700,000 distinct CDR3 sequences, with around 45% observed a single time. The sample was peripheral blood or thyroid tissue (not recorded which). These receptors originate from an adult woman with Graves' disease, either hyperthyroidism or ophthalmopathy (not recorded which).

With regard to this clonotype: A read error may account for a junction end that differs from germline. The chain has TRBV12-3 or TRBV12-4 and TRBJ1-5, with D unclear. The CDR3 runs to 14 residues. CDR3 region: CASSVGGSNRPQHF. The CDR3 bases are TGTGCCAGCAGTGTGGGAGGGAGCAATCGGCCCCAGCATTTT.

This clonotype was seen more than once but under ten times. V gene TRBV29-1 combines with J gene TRBJ2-5, with a tentative D call TRBD2 (5 bases). Trimming removed 6 bases at V and 5 bases at J, with 10 bases between. This CDR3 has 11 amino acids. CDR1 is SQVTM, CDR2 ANQGSEA, per germline. In DNA, the CDR3 is TGCAGCGTGGACTTCCGCGAGACCCAGTACTTC. Translated: CSVDFRETQYF.

In its sample, this clonotype was seen many times. V and J are TRBV2 and TRBJ2-7; 9 bases line up with TRBD2. V dropped 7 bases and J dropped 4; count of bases not matched to a gene: 2. This CDR3 comprises 12 residues. Germline assignment: CDR1 SNHLY and CDR2 FYNNEI. CDR3 loop: CASKGLAYEQYF. CDR3 nucleotides: TGTGCCAGCAAAGGACTAGCGTACGAGCAGTACTTC.

The chain links TRBV10-3 to TRBJ2-5; D may match TRBD1 or TRBD2 (6 bases each). The V gene lost 4 bases and the J gene lost 5 bases, with 14 bases spanning the gap. The CDR3 runs to 14 residues. Germline CDR1 ENHRY, CDR2 SYGVKD. The CDR3 is CAISVMGGAETQYF. Written as DNA, the CDR3 is TGTGCCATCAGTGTTATGGGGGGCGCGGAGACCCAGTACTTC.

The chain couples TRBV28 to TRBJ2-2; 13 bases match TRBD2. The CDR3 contains 16 residues. The germline V gene has CDR1 MDHEN and CDR2 SYDVKM. With V trimmed by 7 bases and J by 7 bases, 9 bases remained unmatched. CDR3 sequence (DNA): TGTGCCAGCACCGTTGGACTAGCGGGAGTAGGCGGGGAGCTGTTTTTT. This codes for CASTVGLAGVGGELFF.

Concerning this clonotype itself: Germline and junction disagree at one end, which may indicate a read error. The chain recombines TRBV15 with TRBJ1-1, with D hard to call. The CDR3 contains 16 residues. From germline, CDR1 is LNHNV and CDR2 YYDKDF (reference sequence). The CDR3 loop reads CAASSSPGGSNTEAFF. CDR3 DNA sequence: TGTGCCGCCAGCAGCTCCCCGGGAGGTTCGAACACTGAAGCTTTCTTT. Variable domain in full (rest from reference TRBV15 and TRBJ1-1): DAMVIQNPRYQVTQFGKPVTLSCSQTLNHNVMYWYQQKSSQAPKLLFHYYDKDFNNEADTPDNFQSRRPNTSFCFLDIRSPGLGDTAMYLCAASSSPGGSNTEAFFGQGTRLTVV.

This clonotype was detected ten times or more. The rearrangement uses TRBV7-3 and TRBJ2-5, with 14 bases matching TRBD2. This CDR3 has 17 residues. The J segment lost 2 bases and the V segment lost 2 bases, leaving 4 bases of the junction unmatched. Germline lookup yields CDR1 SGHTA and CDR2 FQGTGA. DNA for the CDR3: TGTGCCAGCAGCTTAGGGACTAGCGGGAGTGATCAAGAGACCCAGTACTTC. This sequence encodes CASSLGTSGSDQETQYF.

A remark on this clonotype: A much larger clone lies one base from this, so it may be a read error. The chain employs TRBV12-3 or TRBV12-4 and TRBJ1-4; 8 bases map to TRBD1. The ends lost 6 bases at V and 12 bases at J; junction bases unmatched: 12. The CDR3 sequence is 14 residues long. The CDR3 sequence: CASRYRGIEEELFF. DNA of the CDR3: TGTGCCAGCAGATACAGGGGGATAGAGGAAGAACTGTTTTTT.

This clonotype was counted at least ten times. This chain uses TRBV29-1 with TRBJ1-3; D is uncertain. Trimming left V 7 bases short and J 3 bases short, with 10 bases between. The CDR3 extends over 12 amino acids. Germline CDR1 reads SQVTM; CDR2 reads ANQGSEA. The CDR3 sequence: CSAKGDGNTIYF. For the CDR3, the DNA is TGCAGCGCTAAGGGAGATGGAAACACCATATATTTT. Supplemented by reference TRBV29-1 and TRBJ1-3, the full variable domain reads SAVISQKPSRDICQRGTSLTIQCQVDSQVTMMFWYRQQPGQSLTLIATANQGSEATYESGFVIDKFPISRPNLTFSTLTVSNMSPEDSSIYLCSAKGDGNTIYFGEGSWLTVV.

The gene calls are TRBV6-5 and TRBJ1-5; 8 nucleotides agree with TRBD1. Germline V lookup: CDR1 MNHEY, CDR2 SVGAGI. V dropped 6 bases and J dropped 4; count of bases not matched to a gene: 5. This CDR3 region has 14 residues. The CDR3 spells CASRGTGMNQPQHF. As DNA, the CDR3 is TGTGCCAGCAGAGGGACAGGAATGAATCAGCCCCAGCATTTT.

The chain combines TRBV5-4 with TRBJ2-7; D may be TRBD1 or TRBD2 (5 bases each). The CDR3 has 13 amino acids. The ends were cut back, 3 bases at V and 6 bases at J, with 13 bases in the middle. Germline V lookup: CDR1 SGHNT, CDR2 YYREEE (reference sequence). The CDR3 region has the DNA TGTGCCAGCAGCTACGGGACGGGCGGCGAGCAGTACTTC. Protein: CASSYGTGGEQYF.

This clonotype was seen repeatedly, ten times or more. The chain has TRBV4-2 and TRBJ1-5; D is undetermined. Germline CDR1 and CDR2: LGHNA and YNFKEQ. V lost 5 bases, J lost 1 base, and 21 bases lay in between. This CDR3 has 18 amino acids. As DNA, the CDR3 is TGTGCCAGCAGCTCACTAGTAGACTCGGAAGAAAGCAATCAGCCCCAGCATTTT. Translation gives CASSSLVDSEESNQPQHF.

The rearrangement joins TRBV7-3 to TRBJ2-5, with 7 bases matching TRBD1. Germline lookup yields CDR1 SGHTA and CDR2 FQGTGA. The CDR3 spans 15 residues. With V trimmed by 0 bases and J by 7 bases, 8 bases remained unmatched. This CDR3 reads CASSLTGGNTATQYF. CDR3 nucleotides: TGTGCCAGCAGCTTAACAGGGGGCAACACCGCGACCCAGTACTTC.

As concerns this clonotype: The junction does not match germline at one end; this may be a read error. The chain couples TRBV7-6 to TRBJ1-1; 8 bases fit TRBD1. Germline V gene data show CDR1 as SGHVS and CDR2 as FNYEAQ. This CDR3 region has 18 residues. The CDR3 is CASSLYRLTGQANSEAFF. The CDR3 DNA is TGTGCCAGCAGCTTATATCGCCTTACGGGACAGGCGAACTCTGAAGCTTTCTTT.

This clonotype was counted at least ten times. J is TRBJ1-2 and V is TRBV20-1; 8 bases are a match to TRBD1. Germline CDR1 reads DFQATT; CDR2 reads SNEGSKA (reference sequence). The ends lost 8 bases at V and 6 bases at J; junction bases unmatched: 23. The CDR3 runs 17 residues. The CDR3 nucleotides read TGCAGTCCTTGCCACACCAGGGGGCGTATTATAGTGGATGGCTACACCTTC. Protein sequence: CSPCHTRGRIIVDGYTF.

This rearrangement joins TRBV30 to TRBJ2-2; possibly TRBD1 or TRBD2 for D (5 bases each). V was clipped by 6 bases and J by 3 bases, with 14 bases between them. The CDR3 covers 14 residues. CDR1 and CDR2 from the germline V gene are GTSNPN and SVGIG (reference sequence). In DNA form, the CDR3 reads TGTGCCTGTCATGACTGGGGGTACACCGGGGAGCTGTTTTTT. Amino acids: CACHDWGYTGELFF.

The CDR3 loop reads CASSQYVRVGLAGNEQYF. The CDR3 DNA reads TGCGCCAGCAGCCAATACGTCAGGGTGGGACTAGCGGGAAACGAGCAGTACTTC. This rearrangement joins TRBV4-1 to TRBJ2-7; 13 bases line up with TRBD2. The V gene end was trimmed by 2 bases and the J gene end by 5 bases; junction bases not matched to a gene: 12. Germline V gene data show CDR1 as MGHRA and CDR2 as YSYEKL. The CDR3 consists of 18 residues.

This clonotype occurred many times. The chain carries TRBV20-1 and TRBJ2-7, with 9 nucleotides matching TRBD2. The CDR3 is 15 residues long. Germline trimming cut 0 bases from V and 2 bases from J; bases unmatched to any gene: 5. The germline V gene encodes CDR1 DFQATT and CDR2 SNEGSKA (reference sequence). For the CDR3, the DNA is TGCAGTGCTAGAGATCGGATAGCGGGGGCCTACGAGCAGTACTTC. It translates to CSARDRIAGAYEQYF.

There are many counts of this clonotype. The V gene is TRBV25-1, the J gene TRBJ2-2; TRBD1 aligns across 8 bases. V was pared by 0 bases and J by 7 bases, with 7 bases of the junction left unmatched. Per germline, CDR1 MGHDK and CDR2 SYGVNS. This CDR3 has 16 residues. The CDR3 DNA reads as TGTGCCAGCAGTGAATATAGAGCAGGGGGCATCGGGGAGCTGTTTTTT. Translating gives CASSEYRAGGIGELFF.

In its sample, this clonotype was seen many times. The chain carries TRBV7-9 and TRBJ1-2, with D maybe TRBD1 (5 bases). Trimming stripped 1 base from V and 7 bases from J, with 10 bases between. CDR1 SEHNR and CDR2 FQNEAQ come from the germline V gene (reference sequence). This CDR3 has 13 amino acids. CDR3: CASSLETAPGYTF. CDR3 nucleotides: TGTGCCAGCAGCTTAGAGACAGCACCTGGCTACACCTTC.

The chain has TRBV29-1 and TRBJ2-7, with TRBD2 matching over 8 bases. Trimming cost V 8 bases and J 2 bases; bases outside gene matches: 8. CDR3 length: 13 residues. Germline lookup yields CDR1 SQVTM and CDR2 ANQGSEA. The DNA of the CDR3 is TGCAGCTTAGGGATAGCGGGAACCTACGAGCAGTACTTC. Its protein is CSLGIAGTYEQYF.

This clonotype was seen more than once but under ten times. This rearrangement joins TRBV28 to TRBJ2-7; D perhaps matches TRBD1 (6 bases). This CDR3 has 14 residues. Per the germline V gene, CDR1 is MDHEN and CDR2 is SYDVKM. Trimming cost V 7 bases and J 2 bases, with 15 bases left between them. CDR3 DNA: TGTGCCAGCACCTCGTTCAGGGGTACCTACGAGCAGTACTTC. It encodes CASTSFRGTYEQYF.

This clonotype was detected only once. J is TRBJ2-1 and V is TRBV20-1; 13 bases match TRBD2. Germline V gives CDR1 DFQATT, CDR2 SNEGSKA (reference sequence). Unmatched junction bases numbered 7, after V lost 6 bases and J lost 8 bases. There are 14 residues in the CDR3. The CDR3 spells CSARGTSGMDEQFF. Written as DNA, the CDR3 is TGCAGTGCACGCGGGACTAGCGGGATGGATGAGCAGTTCTTC.

CDR3 sequence (DNA): TGTGCCAGCAGCCGGGGACAGGGGGCGAACACTGAAGCTTTCTTT. This sequence encodes CASSRGQGANTEAFF. The chain combines TRBV7-9 with TRBJ1-1, with TRBD1 matching 12 bases. This CDR3 is built from 15 residues. Germline V gene sequence: CDR1 SEHNR, CDR2 FQNEAQ (reference sequence). After removal of 5 bases from V and 1 base from J, the junction contained 2 bases not matched to a gene.

The chain has TRBV2 and TRBJ2-7, with 11 bases fitting TRBD2. Germline CDR1 and CDR2: SNHLY and FYNNEI. Unmatched junction bases numbered 18, after V lost 6 bases and J lost 5 bases. CDR3 size: 18 residues. This CDR3 is CASSLGGLADSLLDEQYF. The DNA for the CDR3 is TGTGCCAGCAGCTTAGGGGGACTAGCGGATTCCCTCCTTGACGAGCAGTACTTC.